This T cell receptor (beta chain) was recovered during a study of T cell repertoires in cytomegalovirus infection. Overall study: Indicated by public TCR beta signatures were CMV infection and matching HLA type. Study-level points and caveats: People with CMV and the relevant HLA were identified by cumulative public TCR beta family frequency. Within the response measured ex vivo, HLA-C-restricted CMV-specific TCR beta clonotypes were dominant.

TCRdb itself ran the reads through MiXCR, one entry per CDR3 protein. The profile shows 750,000 to 950,000 distinct CDR3 sequences, almost 30% of them singletons. This clonotype has ten or more counts. Its antigen is not identified. This CDR3 has 16 residues. The junction had 13 bases not matched to a gene; V was cut back by 6 bases and J by 4 bases. Per the germline V gene, CDR1 is SEHNR and CDR2 is FQNEAQ (reference sequence). The V call is TRBV7-9, the J call TRBJ2-5; TRBD1 matches at 8 bases. This TCR derives from a human donor in good health (CMV status not recorded). Some clones in this sample may be carry-over from other donors' samples. The sample here was cultured CD8+ T cells from PBMCs, taken from culture after CMV antigen stimulation. The CDR3 DNA sequence: TGTGCCAGCAGTCAGGACAGGGCTCCCGAGCGAGAGACCCAGTACTTC. Translated: CASSQDRAPERETQYF.